The 26 T cell receptor beta chains listed next were all sequenced from one sample in a study of blood T cells in healthy people across ages. A J-beta primer mix and a sample-barcoded 5' primer were used in a second PCR of about 7 to 11 cycles. TCRdb used MiXCR to reprocess the 5' RACE reads, holding one entry per CDR3 protein. The table has under 1,000,000 distinct CDR3 sequences, approximately 35% seen once. Sequenced input: blood. The origin of the receptors is a man between 18 and 29 years old in good health.

This clonotype was picked up many times. The chain employs TRBV3-1 and TRBJ2-5; D is possibly TRBD2 (6 bases). This CDR3 has 14 residues. Trimming stripped 1 base from V and 5 bases from J, with 11 bases between. Germline V gives CDR1 LGHDT, CDR2 YNNKEL (reference sequence). The CDR3 sequence is CASSQGGAGETQYF. The DNA of the CDR3 is TGTGCCAGCAGCCAAGGCGGGGCCGGGGAGACCCAGTACTTC.

This chain links TRBV5-6 with TRBJ2-7; TRBD2 agrees at 7 bases. The germline gives CDR1 SGHDT, CDR2 YYEEEE. V shed 0 bases, J shed 7 bases, and the junction held 10 bases outside the gene matches. CDR3 size: 15 residues. As DNA, the CDR3 is TGTGCCAGCAGCTTGGAGGGACTATCGGGGAATGAGCAGTACTTC. Translated: CASSLEGLSGNEQYF.

CDR3 bases: TGTGCCAGCAGCCAGGGTCTAGCACCTACCCATGAGCAGTACTTC. This translates into CASSQGLAPTHEQYF. This chain links TRBV7-9 with TRBJ2-1; possibly TRBD1 or TRBD2 for D (5 bases each). The closer fit of TRBJ2-7 to the DNA end suggests the J call may be wrong. Germline CDR1 and CDR2: SEHNR and FQNEAQ (reference sequence). The CDR3 has 15 amino acids.

The chain couples TRBV29-1 to TRBJ2-1; D call uncertain. The J call may be faulty, since TRBJ2-7 better matches the DNA end. Germline V CDR1 and CDR2: SQVTM, ANQGSEA. The CDR3 has 14 residues. Here the CDR3 DNA reads TGCAGCGTTGAAGGGACCACAGCCTACAATGAGCAGTACTTC. Translation: CSVEGTTAYNEQYF.

The V gene is TRBV5-1, the J gene TRBJ1-1; no reliable D call. This CDR3 spans 14 amino acids. V gave up 4 bases and J gave up 0 bases, with 10 bases separating them. Germline lookup yields CDR1 SGHRS and CDR2 YFSETQ. The CDR3 loop reads CASSVKTLNTEAFF. DNA of the CDR3: TGCGCCAGCAGCGTCAAGACCCTGAACACTGAAGCTTTCTTT.

This clonotype appeared a few times. The V gene is TRBV5-5, the J gene TRBJ2-7, with 7 bases fitting TRBD2. V lost 0 bases, J lost 3 bases, and 6 bases stayed unmatched. Germline-derived CDR1 and CDR2 are SGHKS and YYEKEE (reference sequence). The CDR3 runs to 15 residues. The DNA of the CDR3 is TGTGCCAGCAGCTTGGGGGGGGGAGTAGGCTACGAGCAGTACTTC. It codes for CASSLGGGVGYEQYF.

In this sample, this clonotype turned up many times. The CDR3 region is CAISLGTSKVDEQFF. The CDR3 region has the DNA TGTGCCATCAGTTTGGGGACCTCAAAAGTCGATGAGCAGTTCTTC. The chain employs TRBV10-3 and TRBJ2-1; D is possibly TRBD1 or TRBD2 (5 bases each). Germline assignment: CDR1 ENHRY and CDR2 SYGVKD. The CDR3 is 15 amino acids. Deletions cut 5 bases from V and 8 bases from J, with 19 bases between.

A single count supports this clonotype. V gene TRBV10-3 combines with J gene TRBJ1-4; tentatively, D is TRBD1 (5 bases). Germline V gene sequence: CDR1 ENHRY, CDR2 SYGVKD. This CDR3 region has 17 residues. The V end was cut by 2 bases, the J end by 0 bases, with 13 bases between. The CDR3 DNA follows: TGTGCCATCAGTGAGACCGGGGGGAAGGCAACTAATGAAAAACTGTTTTTT. Encoded protein: CAISETGGKATNEKLFF.

This clonotype was detected only a few times. The V call is TRBV20-1, the J call TRBJ1-4; a possible D gene is TRBD1 (5 bases). The CDR3 covers 14 residues. The V gene lost 4 bases and the J gene lost 8 bases, with 17 bases spanning the gap. CDR1 is DFQATT and CDR2 is SNEGSKA in the germline V gene (reference sequence). CDR3 sequence: CSAIKTAGVEKLFF. For the CDR3, the DNA is TGCAGTGCTATAAAGACGGCGGGGGTCGAAAAACTGTTTTTT.

In this sample, this clonotype turned up once. V gene TRBV20-1 combines with J gene TRBJ2-7, with TRBD2 identical over 7 bases. The V and J ends lost 5 bases and 3 bases, in that order; junction bases with no gene match: 4. The CDR3 runs to 12 residues. CDR1 and CDR2 (germline): DFQATT, SNEGSKA (reference sequence). CDR3 residues: CSAALADYEQYF. Written as DNA, the CDR3 is TGCAGTGCTGCTCTAGCGGACTACGAGCAGTACTTC.

This clonotype was counted between two and nine times. The chain is built from TRBV6-9 and TRBJ2-5; D is undetermined. The CDR3 runs to 15 residues. Trimming removed 6 bases at V and 1 base at J, with 15 bases between. Germline V lookup: CDR1 MNHGY, CDR2 SVAAGI. This CDR3 is CASRKIVNSQETQYF. CDR3 DNA: TGTGCCAGCAGGAAAATCGTCAACAGCCAAGAGACCCAGTACTTC.

In its sample, this clonotype was seen many times. The chain is built from TRBV29-1 and TRBJ2-3; D unclear. Germline CDR1 reads SQVTM; CDR2 reads ANQGSEA. This CDR3 is 13 amino acids long. The V and J ends lost 5 bases and 2 bases respectively, with 11 bases between them. CDR3 amino acids: CSVSGSLTDTQYF. The CDR3 region has the DNA TGCAGCGTTAGTGGCTCTCTCACAGATACGCAGTATTTT.

The J gene is TRBJ2-3, the V gene TRBV5-1; D is ambiguous. The CDR3 loop spans 16 amino acids. Trimming shortened V by 2 bases and J by 5 bases, and 18 bases separated the two germline ends. Germline CDR1 SGHRS, CDR2 YFSETQ. The CDR3 region has the DNA TGCGCCAGCAGCTTCGCTGACGACAAGAAGTTAGATACGCAGTATTTT. Protein: CASSFADDKKLDTQYF.

The chain employs TRBV28 and TRBJ2-2, with D perhaps being TRBD1 or TRBD2 (5 bases each). V dropped 11 bases and J dropped 3 bases, with 16 bases sitting between them. The germline V gene encodes CDR1 MDHEN and CDR2 SYDVKM. CDR3 size: 14 residues. The DNA for the CDR3 is TGTGCCCGCCGAGGGGCCGGAGACACCGGGGAGCTGTTTTTT. It specifies CARRGAGDTGELFF.

The V gene is TRBV7-2, the J gene TRBJ2-5, with TRBD2 matching 11 bases. The J call may be in error: the DNA end matches TRBJ2-7 better. CDR1 SGHTA and CDR2 FQGNSA come from the germline V gene. The CDR3 extends over 15 amino acids. CDR3 in amino acids: CASSLATSGNNEQYF. Here the CDR3 DNA reads TGTGCCAGCAGCTTAGCGACTAGCGGGAACAACGAGCAGTACTTC.

The chain employs TRBV5-4 and TRBJ2-5; D gene ambiguous. The DNA end favors TRBJ2-1, so the J call may be wrong. The CDR3 is 15 residues long. Germline V gives CDR1 SGHNT, CDR2 YYREEE (reference sequence). The CDR3 nucleotides are TGTGCCAGCAGCTTTGGTCTAGAGAACCAAGAGACCCAGTTCTTC. Amino acid sequence: CASSFGLENQETQFF.

This clonotype showed up many times. V usage is TRBV10-3 and J usage is TRBJ2-5, with 7 bases matching TRBD1. V gave up 2 bases and J gave up 3 bases; unmatched junction bases: 0. Germline V gene data show CDR1 as ENHRY and CDR2 as SYGVKD. The CDR3 length is 13 residues. DNA for the CDR3: TGTGCCATCAGTGAGGACAGGGAAGAGACCCAGTACTTC. Protein product: CAISEDREETQYF.

V usage is TRBV7-2 and J usage is TRBJ2-3, with TRBD2 matching 14 bases. This CDR3 contains 18 residues. Germline loops: CDR1 SGHTA, CDR2 FQGNSA. Losses at the gene ends were 1 base for V and 1 base for J; bases not matched to a gene: 4. The CDR3: CASSLGGTSGSGTDTQYF. DNA for the CDR3: TGTGCCAGCAGCTTAGGGGGGACTAGCGGGAGTGGCACAGATACGCAGTATTTT.

This clonotype turned up a few times. The genes are TRBV4-2 and TRBJ2-3, with 10 positions matching TRBD2. The CDR3 spans 16 residues. With 2 bases clipped from V and 5 bases from J, the junction kept 7 bases outside the gene matches. From germline, CDR1 is LGHNA and CDR2 YNFKEQ. The CDR3: CASSQSGGAGIDTQYF. The CDR3 DNA sequence: TGTGCCAGCAGCCAAAGCGGGGGGGCCGGGATAGATACGCAGTATTTT.

This clonotype has more than one count but fewer than ten. This chain joins TRBV12-3 or TRBV12-4 and TRBJ1-2; D perhaps matches TRBD1 (5 bases). With 8 bases removed from V and 4 bases from J, the gap between germline ends came to 20 bases. This CDR3 has 15 amino acids. The CDR3 DNA reads as TGTGCCAGCCTGAAGACGGGGGTGAATTTCTATGGCTACACCTTC. This codes for CASLKTGVNFYGYTF.

In the case of this clonotype: A much larger clone differs by one base, so this may be a read error. The V and J genes are TRBV7-2 and TRBJ2-3; the D is unclear. From germline, CDR1 is SGHTA and CDR2 FQGNSA. V dropped 1 base and J dropped 3 bases, with 20 bases sitting between them. The CDR3 loop spans 18 amino acids. The CDR3 bases are TGTGCCAGCAGCTTAGGTTGGCGCGGACGAGTGCCTACAGATACGCAGTATTTT. Translated, it gives CASSLGWRGRVPTDTQYF. Full variable domain (missing parts from reference TRBV7-2 and TRBJ2-3): GAGVSQSPSNKVTEKGKDVELRCDPISGHTALYWYRQSLGQGLEFLIYFQGNSAPDKSGLPSDRFSAERTGGSVSTLTIQRTQQEDSAVYLCASSLGWRGRVPTDTQYFGPGTRLTVL.

This clonotype came up a few times. The rearrangement joins TRBV7-9 to TRBJ2-3, with 8 bases aligning to TRBD2. V shed 5 bases and J 2 bases; nucleotides not matched to a gene: 15. This CDR3 has 18 amino acids. CDR1 and CDR2 (germline): SEHNR, FQNEAQ (reference sequence). The CDR3 nucleotides read TGTGCCAGCAGCACCAGTAGGGAGCGGGGGACGATCACAGATACGCAGTATTTT. This translates into CASSTSRERGTITDTQYF.

This clonotype was observed a handful of times. CDR3 in amino acids: CASSEQGWGTEAFF. CDR3 in DNA: TGTGCCAGCAGTGAACAGGGGTGGGGCACTGAAGCTTTCTTT. The chain combines TRBV2 with TRBJ1-1, with a possible D match to TRBD1 (6 bases). The ends were cut back, 2 bases at V and 4 bases at J, with 11 bases in the middle. From germline, CDR1 is SNHLY and CDR2 FYNNEI. The CDR3 extends over 14 amino acids.

The rearrangement uses TRBV12-3 or TRBV12-4 and TRBJ2-7; tentative D call: TRBD1 (6 bases). V lost 7 bases to trimming and J lost 7 bases, with 20 bases between them. The CDR3 runs to 14 residues. CDR3 sequence reads: CASIGGLRGNEQYF. For the CDR3, the DNA is TGTGCCAGCATTGGAGGCCTAAGGGGGAATGAGCAGTACTTC.

The genes are TRBV20-1 and TRBJ1-1; 9 bases line up with TRBD1. Germline values: CDR1 DFQATT, CDR2 SNEGSKA (reference sequence). The junction had 3 bases not matched to a gene; V was cut back by 0 bases and J by 4 bases. The CDR3 is made up of 14 amino acids. The CDR3 DNA sequence: TGCAGTGCTAGAGAGGGACAGGGAGGCACTGAAGCTTTCTTT. This gives the protein CSAREGQGGTEAFF.

The J gene is TRBJ2-5, the V gene TRBV4-2; D is ambiguous. V lost 1 base, J lost 3 bases, and 9 bases lay in between. CDR3 size: 14 residues. CDR1 is LGHNA and CDR2 is YNFKEQ in the germline V gene. The CDR3 spells CASSQGTEKETQYF. CDR3 coding DNA: TGTGCCAGCAGCCAAGGTACAGAAAAAGAGACCCAGTACTTC.